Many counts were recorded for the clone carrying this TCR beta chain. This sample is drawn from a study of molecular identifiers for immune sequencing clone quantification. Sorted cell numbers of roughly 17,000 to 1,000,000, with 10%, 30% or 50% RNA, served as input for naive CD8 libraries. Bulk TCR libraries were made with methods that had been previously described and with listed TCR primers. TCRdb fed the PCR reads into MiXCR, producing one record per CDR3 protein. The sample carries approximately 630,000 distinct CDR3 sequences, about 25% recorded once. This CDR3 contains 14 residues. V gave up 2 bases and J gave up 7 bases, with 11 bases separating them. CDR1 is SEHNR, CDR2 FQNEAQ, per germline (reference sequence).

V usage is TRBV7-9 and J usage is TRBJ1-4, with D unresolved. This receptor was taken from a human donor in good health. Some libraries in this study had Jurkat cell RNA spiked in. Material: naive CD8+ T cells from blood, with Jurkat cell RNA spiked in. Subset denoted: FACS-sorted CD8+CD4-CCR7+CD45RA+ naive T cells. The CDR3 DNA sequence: TGTGCCAGCAGCTTACTTCCGGGGAGTGAAAAACTGTTTTTT. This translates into CASSLLPGSEKLFF.